This TCR beta chain was profiled in a study of OX40 agonist ivuxolimab in advanced cancers. At the level of the whole study: Ivuxolimab was an agonistic, fully human IgG2 monoclonal antibody directed against OX40 (CD134), a costimulatory receptor. Partial responses occurred in three dose-escalation patients, of whom one had hepatocellular carcinoma and two had cutaneous melanoma. Peripheral TCRbeta sequencing aimed to test whether ivuxolimab altered TCR sequence diversity and caused clonal T-cell expansion. Intravenous ivuxolimab was administered to patients every 2 weeks at six dose levels: 0.01, 0.1, 0.3, 1.5, 3 and 10 mg/kg. In the dose-escalation cohort, more than 75% of patients were male, and the mean age was about 55 years, with a range of roughly 20 to 80. Among the 52 dose-escalation patients, some 20 had hepatocellular carcinoma, around 15 melanoma, 9 renal cell carcinoma and 9 head and neck cancer. The monotherapy dose-escalation portion (N of about 50 patients) of the phase I ivuxolimab trial is reported in the paper. Patients were allowed to have had prior anti-PD-1, anti-PD-L1 or anti-CTLA-4 therapy, and more than 30% of the dose-escalation patients had previously received checkpoint inhibitors. The research as a whole found: In the 0.1-3.0 mg/kg groups, partial responders had among the lowest normalized peripheral clonal expansion, particularly in CD8+ T cells. After ivuxolimab, expanded clones were on average more numerous among CD8+ T cells than among CD4+ T cells. Low levels of normalized T-cell clonal expansion were also seen in some nonresponding patients. Which antigens the clonally expanded peripheral T cells were specific for was not determined. At doses from 0.1 to 3.0 mg/kg, clonal expansion was seen in both CD4+ and CD8+ blood T cells between baseline and week 6.

As for this clone: Its target antigen remains unknown. Base quality data are lacking; no much larger clone is found one base away.

Patients with a history of autoimmune disease or receiving systemic immunosuppression were excluded from the trial. Peripheral blood for TCR sequencing was drawn from every dose cohort at baseline, at cycle 4 day 1 and at cycle 7 day 1. The samples were taken from a phase I, first-in-human, multicenter, open-label dose-escalation trial of ivuxolimab. The trial enrolled adults with locally advanced or metastatic head and neck squamous cell, hepatocellular, melanoma or renal cell carcinoma. CD4+ and CD8+ T cells were sorted separately from peripheral blood before TCR sequencing. Genomic DNA was extracted from sorted cells for sequencing of the TCRbeta CDR3 region. The immunoSEQ Assay was used for sequencing of TCRbeta CDR3 regions. The clones in this table, taken by TCRdb from immuneACCESS, are in-frame only. Not every clone is retained; where verified, under half of the shortfall comes from an unresolved V gene, and the cause of the rest is unknown. The table for this sample lists about 86,000 clones; 92% of them were counted only once. More than 0.95% of the sample is in the top ten clones.

The germline V gene specifies MDHEN as CDR1 and SYDVKM as CDR2. Including cysteine and phenylalanine, the CDR3 has 15 amino acids. Only the CDR3 DNA stays, 45 bases, in frame from base 1. V is pared back by 6 bases and J by 1 base, with 13 bases lying between the germline termini. The specimen was CD4+ or CD8+ T cells sorted from blood, collected in a trial of the OX40 agonist ivuxolimab. The V and J segments used are TRBV28 and TRBJ1-5; the best D guess is TRBD1, with 5 bases matching. The origin of this receptor is an adult with an advanced solid tumor such as melanoma, head and neck, liver or kidney cancer. The DNA is TGTGCCAGCAGCCCCGCAGGGTCGAGCAATCAGCCCCAGCATTTT. It translates as CASSPAGSSNQPQHF.